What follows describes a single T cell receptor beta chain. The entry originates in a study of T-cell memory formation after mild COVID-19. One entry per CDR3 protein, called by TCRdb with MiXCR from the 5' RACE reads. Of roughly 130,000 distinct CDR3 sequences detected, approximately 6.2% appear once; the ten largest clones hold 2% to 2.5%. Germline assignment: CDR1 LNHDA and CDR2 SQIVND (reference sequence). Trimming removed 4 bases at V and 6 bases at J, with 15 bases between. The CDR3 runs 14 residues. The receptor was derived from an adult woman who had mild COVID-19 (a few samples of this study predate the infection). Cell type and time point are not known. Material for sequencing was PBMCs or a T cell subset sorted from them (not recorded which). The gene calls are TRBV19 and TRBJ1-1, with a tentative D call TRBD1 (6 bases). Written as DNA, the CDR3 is TGTGCCAGTAGTACAGGGGTGGCTGTGGCTGAAGCTTTCTTT. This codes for CASSTGVAVAEAFF.